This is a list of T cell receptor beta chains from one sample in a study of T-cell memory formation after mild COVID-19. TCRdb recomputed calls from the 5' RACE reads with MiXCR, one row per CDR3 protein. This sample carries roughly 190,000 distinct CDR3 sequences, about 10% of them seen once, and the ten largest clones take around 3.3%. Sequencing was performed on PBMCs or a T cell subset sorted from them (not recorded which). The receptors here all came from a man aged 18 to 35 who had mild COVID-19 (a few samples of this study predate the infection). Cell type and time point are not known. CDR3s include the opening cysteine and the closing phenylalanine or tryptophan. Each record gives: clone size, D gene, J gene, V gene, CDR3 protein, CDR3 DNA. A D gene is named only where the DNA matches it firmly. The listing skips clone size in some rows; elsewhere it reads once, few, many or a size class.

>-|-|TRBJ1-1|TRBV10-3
CAISESGQRNTEAFF
TGTGCCATCAGTGAGTCAGGGCAGAGGAACACTGAAGCTTTCTTT
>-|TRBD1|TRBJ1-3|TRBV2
CASRTGYMRGNTIYF
TGTGCCAGCAGGACAGGGTATATGAGGGGAAACACCATATATTTT
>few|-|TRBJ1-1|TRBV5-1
CASSLVGRSTGRGTEAFF
TGCGCCAGCAGCTTGGTGGGGCGGTCCACAGGGAGAGGGACTGAAGCTTTCTTT
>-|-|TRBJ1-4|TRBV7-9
CASSGHIQGRTNEKLFF
TGTGCCAGCAGCGGCCATATACAGGGACGAACTAATGAAAAACTGTTTTTT
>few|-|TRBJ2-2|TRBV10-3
CAISEPSPTSNTGELFF
TGTGCCATCAGTGAGCCCTCCCCGACCTCGAACACCGGGGAGCTGTTTTTT
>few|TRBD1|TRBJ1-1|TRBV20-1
CSAREGDSWGTEAFF
TGCAGTGCTAGAGAGGGGGACAGCTGGGGCACTGAAGCTTTCTTT
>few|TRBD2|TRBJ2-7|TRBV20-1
CSASGGGLAGSYEQYF
TGCAGTGCTAGTGGGGGAGGACTAGCGGGCTCCTACGAGCAGTACTTC
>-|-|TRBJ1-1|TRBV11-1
CASSPGPGWPEAFF
TGTGCCAGCAGCCCGGGCCCGGGTTGGCCTGAAGCTTTCTTT
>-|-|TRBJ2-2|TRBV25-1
CASSEPGYRTGELFF
TGTGCCAGCAGTGAACCTGGGTATAGGACCGGGGAGCTGTTTTTT
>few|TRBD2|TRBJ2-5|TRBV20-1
CSARRLAGAFTVTQYF
TGCAGTGCTAGAAGACTAGCGGGGGCGTTCACCGTGACCCAGTACTTC
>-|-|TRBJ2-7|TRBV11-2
CASSGDYLGYEQYF
TGTGCCAGCAGCGGAGACTACTTGGGTTACGAGCAGTACTTC
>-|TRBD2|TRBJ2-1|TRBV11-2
CASSLAGAGGYNEQFF
TGTGCCAGCAGCTTAGCCGGCGCGGGGGGGTACAATGAGCAGTTCTTC
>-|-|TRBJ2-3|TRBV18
CASSPRAGTTDTQYF
TGTGCCAGCTCACCTCGGGCGGGGACCACAGATACGCAGTATTTT
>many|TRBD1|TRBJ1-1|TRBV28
CASRVTGTGGLSTEAFF
TGTGCCAGCCGAGTTACCGGGACAGGGGGACTTTCAACTGAAGCTTTCTTT
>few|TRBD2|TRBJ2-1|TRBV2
CARTGLAGYNEQFF
TGTGCCAGGACGGGACTAGCGGGGTACAATGAGCAGTTCTTC
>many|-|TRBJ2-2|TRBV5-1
CASSLGGTNTGELFF
TGCGCCAGCAGCTTAGGGGGGACGAACACCGGGGAGCTGTTTTTT
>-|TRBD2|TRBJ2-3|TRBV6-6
CASRPGGQRDTQYF
TGTGCCAGCAGGCCGGGGGGGCAAAGAGATACGCAGTATTTT
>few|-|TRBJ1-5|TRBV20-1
CSARVHWPGLNQPQHF
TGCAGTGCTAGAGTCCATTGGCCAGGCTTAAATCAGCCCCAGCATTTT
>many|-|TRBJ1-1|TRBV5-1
CASSSEVQTTNTEAFF
TGCGCCAGCAGCTCCGAAGTACAGACCACGAACACTGAAGCTTTCTTT
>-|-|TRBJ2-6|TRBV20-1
CSARDHSSGANVLTF
TGCAGTGCTAGAGACCACAGCTCTGGGGCCAACGTCCTGACTTTC
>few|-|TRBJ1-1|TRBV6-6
CASSRDGTEAFF
TGTGCCAGCAGTCGTGATGGCACTGAAGCTTTCTTT
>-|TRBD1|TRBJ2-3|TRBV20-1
CSASNPGQGGDTQYF
TGCAGTGCTTCTAATCCGGGACAGGGGGGGGATACGCAGTATTTT
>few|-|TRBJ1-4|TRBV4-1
CASSQDVFEGNEKLFF
TGCGCCAGCAGCCAAGACGTGTTTGAGGGTAATGAAAAACTGTTTTTT
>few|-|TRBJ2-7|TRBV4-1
CASSQETSARAYEQYF
TGCGCCAGCAGCCAAGAAACGTCAGCTCGCGCCTACGAGCAGTACTTC
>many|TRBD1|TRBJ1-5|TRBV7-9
CASSLWTGGKRGQPQHF
TGTGCCAGCAGCCTGTGGACAGGGGGCAAACGAGGTCAGCCCCAGCATTTT
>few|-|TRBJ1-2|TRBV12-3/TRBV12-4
CASSPGIGRGYGYTF
TGTGCCAGCAGCCCGGGGATCGGGCGCGGCTATGGCTACACCTTC
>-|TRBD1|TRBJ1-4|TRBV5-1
CASSLTGASATNEKLFF
TGCGCCAGCAGCTTGACAGGGGCAAGCGCAACTAATGAAAAACTGTTTTTT
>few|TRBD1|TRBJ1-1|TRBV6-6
CASSYGDRGQTFF
TGTGCCAGCAGTTACGGGGACAGGGGGCAAACTTTCTTT
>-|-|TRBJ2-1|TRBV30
CAWSVGGDEQFF
TGTGCCTGGAGTGTAGGCGGGGATGAGCAGTTCTTC
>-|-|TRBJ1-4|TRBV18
CASSPREKLFF
TGTGCCAGCTCACCTCGAGAAAAACTGTTTTTT
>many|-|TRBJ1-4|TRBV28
CASSTGPLNEKLFF
TGTGCCAGCAGCACAGGGCCTCTCAATGAAAAACTGTTTTTT
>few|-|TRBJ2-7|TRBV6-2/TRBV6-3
CASSPNRDGSYEQYF
TGTGCCAGCAGTCCCAACCGGGACGGATCCTACGAGCAGTACTTC
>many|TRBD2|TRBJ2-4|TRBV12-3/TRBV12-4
CASSQPGLAGGGIQYF
TGTGCCAGCAGCCAACCCGGGCTAGCGGGGGGAGGTATTCAGTACTTC
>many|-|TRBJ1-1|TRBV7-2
CASSLAWENTEAFF
TGTGCCAGCAGCTTAGCGTGGGAGAACACTGAAGCTTTCTTT
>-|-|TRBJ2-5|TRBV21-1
CASSVEQCSQETQYF
TGTGCCAGCAGCGTTGAACAGTGCTCCCAAGAGACCCAGTACTTC
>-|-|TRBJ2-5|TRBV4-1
CASSQIPGWGVEETQYF
TGCGCCAGCAGCCAGATCCCAGGATGGGGGGTCGAAGAGACCCAGTACTTC
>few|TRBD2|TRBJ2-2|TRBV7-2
CASSLVGLATGELFF
TGTGCCAGCAGCTTAGTAGGACTAGCGACCGGGGAGCTGTTTTTT
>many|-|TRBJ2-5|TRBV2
CASRADQETQYF
TGTGCCAGCAGGGCAGACCAAGAGACCCAGTACTTC
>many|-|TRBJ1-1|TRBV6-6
CASRADRMSMNTEAFF
TGTGCCAGCAGAGCTGACAGGATGAGCATGAACACTGAAGCTTTCTTT
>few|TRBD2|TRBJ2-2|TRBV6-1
CASSEASGGAGELFF
TGTGCCAGCAGTGAAGCTAGCGGGGGGGCCGGGGAGCTGTTTTTT
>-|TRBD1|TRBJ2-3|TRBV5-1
CASSLSRGQDTQYF
TGCGCCAGCAGCTTGTCCAGGGGGCAAGATACGCAGTATTTT
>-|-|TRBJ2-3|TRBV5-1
CASKPRGLSTDTQYF
TGCGCCAGCAAACCGAGGGGGTTAAGCACAGATACGCAGTATTTT
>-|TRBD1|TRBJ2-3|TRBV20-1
CSVGQGSTDTQYF
TGCAGTGTCGGACAGGGAAGCACAGATACGCAGTATTTT
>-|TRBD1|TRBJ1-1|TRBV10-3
CAIRRTGGNTNTEAFF
TGTGCCATCAGGAGGACAGGGGGGAACACGAACACTGAAGCTTTCTTT
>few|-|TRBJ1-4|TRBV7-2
CASSLAARGTNEKLFF
TGTGCCAGCAGCTTGGCCGCCCGGGGAACTAATGAAAAACTGTTTTTT
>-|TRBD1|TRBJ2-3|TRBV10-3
CAINPGTVMNTQYF
TGTGCCATCAATCCCGGGACAGTTATGAATACGCAGTATTTT
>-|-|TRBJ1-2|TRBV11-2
CASSFNGGDGYTF
TGTGCCAGCAGCTTTAACGGGGGCGATGGCTACACCTTC
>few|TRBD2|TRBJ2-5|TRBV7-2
CASSLNAGGLGETQYF
TGTGCCAGCAGCTTAAATGCGGGGGGGCTCGGGGAGACCCAGTACTTC
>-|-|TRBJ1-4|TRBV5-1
CASSLVWGLNNEKLFF
TGCGCCAGCAGCTTGGTATGGGGGCTCAATAATGAAAAACTGTTTTTT